The clone carrying this T cell receptor (beta chain) was detected ten times or more. MiXCR was run by TCRdb on the reads, yielding one entry per CDR3 protein. Among about 180,000 distinct CDR3 sequences listed, 13% to 15% were seen once. The sample is drawn from a study of T cell repertoires in cytomegalovirus infection. The ends lost 5 bases at V and 7 bases at J; junction bases unmatched: 18. This CDR3 contains 18 residues. The germline V gene encodes CDR1 SEHNR and CDR2 FQNEAQ (reference sequence). The rearrangement joins TRBV7-9 to TRBJ2-7, with TRBD2 matching 12 bases. The origin of this receptor is a human donor in good health (CMV status not recorded). Some clones in this sample may be carry-over from other donors' samples. Sequencing used PBMCs. CDR3 DNA sequence: TGTGCCAGCAGCCCCGAGAGGACTAGCGGGGAATGGAGTAGTGAGCAGTACTTC. Residues: CASSPERTSGEWSSEQYF.